This T cell receptor beta chain was sequenced during a study of early T cells in non-severe SARS-CoV-2 infection (dated by TCRdb to the early 2020s). Regarding the study in general: Because TCR sequencing was done on bulk RNA from unsorted whole blood, the alpha and beta chains could not be paired.

What the work shows at the level of the full study, not this receptor alone: VDJdb matching was skewed toward anti-spike CD8 responses, so virus-specific expansions were likely underestimated and private and CD4 specificities were missed.

This clonotype was seen repeatedly, ten times or more. What antigen it recognizes has not been identified. Base qualities are not recorded, but no much larger clone differs from it by a single base. Set within a cohort of healthcare workers in London, UK, this nested case-control study involved weekly PCR testing of nasopharyngeal swabs along with blood sampling. Healthcare workers were enrolled in the week of the UK lockdown, from 23 to 31 March 2020, and were followed every week for up to roughly 16 weeks. Library generation was performed with 5' RACE. The instrument was a NextSeq 500. To correct for sequencing error and PCR bias, the TCR library protocol tagged individual cDNA molecules with unique molecular identifiers. Sequencing covered both TCR alpha and beta chains, and within each sample the abundances of alpha and beta sequences were tightly co-correlated. In the paper's pipeline: V gene, J gene and CDR3 annotation of TCR sequences was performed with Decombinator V4. TCRs were defined as expanded if a significant change between any two time points was detected under a Poisson model with p below 0.0001. TCR abundances were normalised to the total number of TCRs sequenced in each sample and reported as counts per million. TRAV1-2 paired with TRAJ12, TRAJ20 or TRAJ33 defined MAIT TCRs, while TRAV10 paired with TRAJ18 defined iNKT TCRs. VDJdb, accessed 1 November 2021, was searched for CMV, EBV and SARS-CoV-2 annotated TCRs, excluding TCRs annotated for multiple antigens. In TCRdb, the public reads were trimmed at Q25 with fastp and aligned with MiXCR, with productive beta chains retained. When rows share a CDR3 protein, they turn into one entry using the most common DNA and genes. The V and J calls here are based on TCRdb, not the publication. The sample yields 62,000 or so distinct CDR3 sequences; 8% to 9% were counted once. Clones ranked in the top ten supply 13% of the sample.

Sequences SNHLY (CDR1) and FYNNEI (CDR2) are obtained from the germline V gene. At the junction V is shortened by 4 bases and J by 2 bases, with 9 bases in between. The cysteine opens and the phenylalanine closes a CDR3 of 14 amino acids. The read is trimmed to its CDR3 DNA, 42 bases read in frame from base 1. The V and J segments used are TRBV2 and TRBJ2-1, with TRBD2 as a weak D call on 5 bases. The source material was whole blood, sampled at baseline. This clonotype was sampled from an adult who was a healthcare worker with PCR-confirmed SARS-CoV-2 infection or an uninfected control (not recorded which). The CDR3 region has the sequence CASSAGSTYNEQFF. The DNA sequence is as follows: TGTGCCAGCAGTGCGGGGAGTACCTACAATGAGCAGTTCTTC.